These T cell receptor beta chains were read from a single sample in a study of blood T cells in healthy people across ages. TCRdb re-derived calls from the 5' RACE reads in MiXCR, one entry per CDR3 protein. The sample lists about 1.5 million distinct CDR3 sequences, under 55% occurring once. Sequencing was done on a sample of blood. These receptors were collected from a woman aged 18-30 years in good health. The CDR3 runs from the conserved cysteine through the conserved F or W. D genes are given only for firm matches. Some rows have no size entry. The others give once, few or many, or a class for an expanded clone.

cdr3_nt: TGTGCCAGCAGTTTCACGTGGAGCTCCTACAATGAGCAGTTCTTC
cdr3_aa: CASSFTWSSYNEQFF
clone_size: few
v_call: TRBV6-2/TRBV6-3
d_call: NA
j_call: TRBJ2-1

cdr3_nt: TGTGCCAGCAGCTTTTATAGCGGGCACGAGCAGTACTTC
cdr3_aa: CASSFYSGHEQYF
clone_size: few
v_call: TRBV13
d_call: TRBD2
j_call: TRBJ2-7

cdr3_nt: TGCGCCAGCAGCCACGATAGGGGGGTTTCGGGAAACTATAATTCACCCCTCCACTTT
cdr3_aa: CASSHDRGVSGNYNSPLHF
clone_size: NA
v_call: TRBV4-3
d_call: NA
j_call: TRBJ1-6

cdr3_nt: TGCAGTGCTGTAACAGGGGGCGGAAGCCCCTATGGCTACACCTTC
cdr3_aa: CSAVTGGGSPYGYTF
clone_size: few
v_call: TRBV20-1
d_call: TRBD1
j_call: TRBJ1-2

cdr3_nt: TGCAGTGCTAGCTACGCGGGGGGTCAAAAGGGTATCCATGAGCAGTTCTTC
cdr3_aa: CSASYAGGQKGIHEQFF
clone_size: NA
v_call: TRBV20-1
d_call: TRBD2
j_call: TRBJ2-1

cdr3_nt: TGCGCCAGCAGCTTGGTCGGTTACTGGGACAGGGTTGACAATGAGCAGTTCTTC
cdr3_aa: CASSLVGYWDRVDNEQFF
clone_size: NA
v_call: TRBV5-1
d_call: TRBD1
j_call: TRBJ2-1

cdr3_nt: TGCGCCAGCGGACCTCACAGGGTTGACGGCGAGCAGTACTTC
cdr3_aa: CASGPHRVDGEQYF
clone_size: NA
v_call: TRBV4-3
d_call: NA
j_call: TRBJ2-7

cdr3_nt: TGTGCCAGCAGTGACTCGGAGACCGGGGAGCTGTTTTTT
cdr3_aa: CASSDSETGELFF
clone_size: many
v_call: TRBV6-4
d_call: NA
j_call: TRBJ2-2

cdr3_nt: TGTGCCAGCAGTTATCCCGGTAGACAGAACACTGAAGCTTTCTTT
cdr3_aa: CASSYPGRQNTEAFF
clone_size: NA
v_call: TRBV6-5
d_call: NA
j_call: TRBJ1-1

cdr3_nt: TGCGCCAGCAGCCGGGAGGGGAGAGACACAGATACGCAGTATTTT
cdr3_aa: CASSREGRDTDTQYF
clone_size: few
v_call: TRBV5-1
d_call: TRBD2
j_call: TRBJ2-3

cdr3_nt: TGCGCCAGCAGCCCATTAGCGGGGGACCCCAGCACAGATACGCAGTATTTT
cdr3_aa: CASSPLAGDPSTDTQYF
clone_size: NA
v_call: TRBV5-1
d_call: TRBD2
j_call: TRBJ2-3

cdr3_nt: TGTGCCAGCAGCGTAGAGGGACTACACAATGAGCAGTACTTC
cdr3_aa: CASSVEGLHNEQYF
clone_size: NA
v_call: TRBV9
d_call: TRBD2
j_call: TRBJ2-5

cdr3_nt: TGTGCCAGCAGTGAGGGGTCGGACGAGCAGTACTTC
cdr3_aa: CASSEGSDEQYF
clone_size: few
v_call: TRBV27
d_call: NA
j_call: TRBJ2-7

cdr3_nt: TGTGCCAGCAGCTCCCAACAGGTCATGGATGGCCACACCTTC
cdr3_aa: CASSSQQVMDGHTF
clone_size: NA
v_call: TRBV7-9
d_call: NA
j_call: TRBJ1-2

cdr3_nt: TGTGCCAGCAGTTTAGGGGCTGGAGGGCCGTACAATGAGCAGTTCTTC
cdr3_aa: CASSLGAGGPYNEQFF
clone_size: few
v_call: TRBV27
d_call: NA
j_call: TRBJ2-1

cdr3_nt: TGTGCCAGCAGAAGCCCCACAGGGCTAAAGGAGCAGTACTTC
cdr3_aa: CASRSPTGLKEQYF
clone_size: NA
v_call: TRBV6-5
d_call: NA
j_call: TRBJ2-7

cdr3_nt: TGTGCCAGCAGCTTAGTTGGCGGGAGTGGTAGCAATGAGCAGTTCTTC
cdr3_aa: CASSLVGGSGSNEQFF
clone_size: NA
v_call: TRBV11-2
d_call: TRBD2
j_call: TRBJ2-1

cdr3_nt: TGTGCCTGCATGGGGCGATACACTGAAGCTTTCTTT
cdr3_aa: CACMGRYTEAFF
clone_size: NA
v_call: TRBV2
d_call: NA
j_call: TRBJ1-1

cdr3_nt: TGCGCCAGCAGCCAAGACACCGCAGGTTCCTACGAGCAGTACTTC
cdr3_aa: CASSQDTAGSYEQYF
clone_size: many
v_call: TRBV4-1
d_call: NA
j_call: TRBJ2-7

cdr3_nt: TGTGCCAGCAGTGTTGGGACAGGGGGTCAGCCCCAGCATTTT
cdr3_aa: CASSVGTGGQPQHF
clone_size: NA
v_call: TRBV12-3/TRBV12-4
d_call: TRBD1
j_call: TRBJ1-5